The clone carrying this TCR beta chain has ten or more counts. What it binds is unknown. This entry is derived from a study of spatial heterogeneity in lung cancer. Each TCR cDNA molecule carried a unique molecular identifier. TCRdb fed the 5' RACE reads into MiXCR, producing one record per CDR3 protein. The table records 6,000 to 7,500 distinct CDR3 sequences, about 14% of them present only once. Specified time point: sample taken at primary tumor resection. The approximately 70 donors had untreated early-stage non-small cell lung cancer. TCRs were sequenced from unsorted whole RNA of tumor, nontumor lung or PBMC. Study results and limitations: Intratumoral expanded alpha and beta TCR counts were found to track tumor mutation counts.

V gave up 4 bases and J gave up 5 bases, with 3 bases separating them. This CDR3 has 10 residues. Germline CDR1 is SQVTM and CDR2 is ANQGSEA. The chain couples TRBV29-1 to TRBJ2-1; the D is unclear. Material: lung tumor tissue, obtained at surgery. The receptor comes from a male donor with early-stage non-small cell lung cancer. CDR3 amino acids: CSVGDNEQFF. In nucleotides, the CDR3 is TGCAGCGTTGGAGACAATGAGCAGTTCTTC.